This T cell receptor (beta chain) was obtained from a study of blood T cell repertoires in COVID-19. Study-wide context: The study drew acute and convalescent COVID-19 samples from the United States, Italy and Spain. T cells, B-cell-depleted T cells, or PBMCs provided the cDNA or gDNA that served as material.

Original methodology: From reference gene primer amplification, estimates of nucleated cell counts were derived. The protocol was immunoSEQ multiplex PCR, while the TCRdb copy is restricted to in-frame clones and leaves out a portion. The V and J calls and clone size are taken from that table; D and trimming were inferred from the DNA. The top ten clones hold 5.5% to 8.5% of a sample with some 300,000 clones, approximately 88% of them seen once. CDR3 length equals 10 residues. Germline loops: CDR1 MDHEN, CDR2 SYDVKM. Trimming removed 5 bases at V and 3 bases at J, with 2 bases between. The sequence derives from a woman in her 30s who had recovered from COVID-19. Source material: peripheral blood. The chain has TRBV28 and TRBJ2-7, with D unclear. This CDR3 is CASSRYEQYF. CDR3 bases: TGTGCCAGCAGTCGCTACGAGCAGTACTTC.